This T cell receptor beta chain derives from a study of CD8 T cells in ankylosing spondylitis. Findings and limits, study-wide: Apparently characteristic of ankylosing spondylitis blood was a TCR beta motif (under ten highly homologous variants). Clones tied to disease were said to be significantly enriched in matched ankylosing spondylitis synovial fluid.

Construction of TCR beta libraries was performed using quantitative 5'-RACE with molecular barcodes. One entry per CDR3 protein, called by TCRdb with MiXCR from the 5' RACE reads. The sample has a few hundred thousand distinct CDR3 sequences, less than 10% seen once. The CDR3 runs to 17 residues. Germline V gene sequence: CDR1 SEHNR, CDR2 FQNEAQ (reference sequence). The V end was cut by 6 bases, the J end by 3 bases, with 21 bases between. Only a few counts were recorded for this clonotype. Its antigen is unknown. The source is a male donor with ankylosing spondylitis. Sequencing input: blood, either unsorted or a sorted T cell fraction (not recorded which). This sequence joins TRBV7-9 and TRBJ2-1; possible D gene TRBD2, 7 bases. The CDR3 nucleotides read TGTGCCAGCAGACGGGGAGGGGGGCGGACAAACTACAATGAGCAGTTCTTC. Translating it yields CASRRGGGRTNYNEQFF. Using reference TRBV7-9 and TRBJ2-1 for the parts outside the CDR3, the full variable domain is DTGVSQNPRHKITKRGQNVTFRCDPISEHNRLYWYRQTLGQGPEFLTYFQNEAQLEKSRLLSDRFSAERPKGSFSTLEIQRTEQGDSAMYLCASRRGGGRTNYNEQFFGPGTRLTVL.